This T cell receptor beta chain appears in the sequencing data of a study of Graves' ophthalmopathy and Graves' hyperthyroidism. Study at large: The study drew peripheral blood at initial diagnosis, before any treatment.

The study amplified TCR beta CDR3 regions using RNA transcripts. The workflow started with a first-round RT-PCR run with HTBI primers and then moved on to a second-round multiplex PCR. From the multiplex PCR reads, TCRdb called clonotypes with MiXCR, one entry per CDR3 protein. In the table there are hundreds of thousands of distinct CDR3 sequences, 40% to 50% of which are singletons. PBMCs originated in approximately 9.1 ml of fresh peripheral blood. This clonotype has only a few counts. CDR3 length: 14 amino acids. Germline V gene sequence: CDR1 SQVTM, CDR2 ANQGSEA. With V trimmed by 1 base and J by 4 bases, 1 base remained unmatched.

The chain is built from TRBV29-1 and TRBJ2-5; TRBD1 matches 12 bases. The material sequenced was peripheral blood. This TCR came from an adult man with Graves' ophthalmopathy. The CDR3 bases are TGCAGCGTTGAAGCGGGACAGGGGGCAGAGACCCAGTACTTC. It specifies CSVEAGQGAETQYF.